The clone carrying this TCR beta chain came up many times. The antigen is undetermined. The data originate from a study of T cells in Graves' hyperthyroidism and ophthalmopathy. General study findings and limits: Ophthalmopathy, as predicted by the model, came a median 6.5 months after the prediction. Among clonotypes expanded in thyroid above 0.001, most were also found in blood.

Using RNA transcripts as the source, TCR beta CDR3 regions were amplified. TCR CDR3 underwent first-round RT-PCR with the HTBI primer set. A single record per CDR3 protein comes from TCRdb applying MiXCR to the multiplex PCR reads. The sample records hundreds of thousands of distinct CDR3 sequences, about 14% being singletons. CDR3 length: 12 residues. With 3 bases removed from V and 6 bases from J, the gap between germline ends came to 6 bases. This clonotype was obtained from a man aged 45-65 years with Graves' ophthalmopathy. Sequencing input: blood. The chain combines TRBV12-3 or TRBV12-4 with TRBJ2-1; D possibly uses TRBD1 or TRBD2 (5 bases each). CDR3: CASSFGTNEQFF. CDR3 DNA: TGTGCCAGCAGTTTCGGGACCAATGAGCAGTTCTTC.